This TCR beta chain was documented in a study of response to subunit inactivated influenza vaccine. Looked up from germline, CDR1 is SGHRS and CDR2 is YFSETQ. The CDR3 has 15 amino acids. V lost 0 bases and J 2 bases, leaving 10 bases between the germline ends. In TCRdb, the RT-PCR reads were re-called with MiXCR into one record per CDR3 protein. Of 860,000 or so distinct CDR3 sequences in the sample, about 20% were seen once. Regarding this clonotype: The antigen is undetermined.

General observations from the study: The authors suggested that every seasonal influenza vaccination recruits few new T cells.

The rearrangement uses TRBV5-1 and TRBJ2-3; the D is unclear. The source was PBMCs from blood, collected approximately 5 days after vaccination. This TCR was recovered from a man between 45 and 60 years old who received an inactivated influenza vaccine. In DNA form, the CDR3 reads TGCGCCAGCAGCTTGGAACTGAAGCTCACAGATACGCAGTATTTT. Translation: CASSLELKLTDTQYF.